This T cell receptor (beta chain) was observed in a study of T cell repertoires in cytomegalovirus infection. For the study at large: In the study, CMV epitopes included recently identified HLA-C-restricted and well-studied HLA-B-restricted ones. It was the public TCR beta signatures that indicated both CMV infection and matching HLA type.

Note on this clonotype: The target antigen is unknown.

Study observations and caveats: Ex vivo responses were dominated by HLA-C-restricted CMV-specific TCR beta clonotypes. Identification of carriers of CMV plus the relevant HLA was achieved through cumulative public TCR beta family frequency.

Trimming cost V 2 bases and J 3 bases, with 16 bases left between them. The germline V gene has CDR1 DFQATT and CDR2 SNEGSKA (reference sequence). The CDR3 loop spans 15 amino acids. TCRdb reanalysed the reads using MiXCR and keeps one entry per CDR3 protein. The top ten hold more than 70% of the sample, which has about 83,000 distinct CDR3 sequences, about 29% seen once. The TCR comes from a human donor in good health (CMV status not recorded). Some clones in this sample may be carry-over from other donors' samples. Specimen: CD8+ T cells from cultured PBMCs, collected from culture after CMV antigen stimulation. The chain links TRBV20-1 to TRBJ2-5, with D perhaps TRBD2 (5 bases). The CDR3 DNA sequence: TGCAGTGCTAGACTCGCCGGGGTAGCAGAAGAGACCCAGTACTTC. Translating it yields CSARLAGVAEETQYF.